These T cell receptor beta chains were read from a single sample in a study of human T cells and chemical hapten exposure. TCRdb passed the RACE reads through MiXCR, listing each CDR3 protein once. The data contain 130,000 or so distinct CDR3 sequences, about 9% of them singletons. Material for sequencing was whole blood. These receptors all come from a male donor in good health. Some clones in this sample may be carry-over from other donors' samples. CDR3s include the opening cysteine and the closing phenylalanine or tryptophan. The D gene is left open where the match is weak. Expanded clones get a size class; other rows say once, few or many, or leave the size out.

j_call v_call clone_size d_call cdr3_aa cdr3_nt
TRBJ1-2 TRBV27 NA NA CASSSMPLSPRGYGYTF TGTGCCAGCAGTTCTATGCCTTTGAGTCCAAGAGGCTATGGCTACACCTTC
TRBJ2-7 TRBV14 few NA CASSQGPGLYEQYF TGTGCCAGCAGCCAAGGTCCGGGGTTGTACGAGCAGTACTTC
TRBJ2-1 TRBV6-2/TRBV6-3 NA NA CASSYSSSYNEQFF TGTGCCAGCAGTTACTCAAGTAGTTACAATGAGCAGTTCTTC
TRBJ2-7 TRBV10-2 few TRBD2 CASRLAGASYEQYF TGCGCCAGCAGACTAGCGGGAGCTTCATACGAGCAGTACTTC
TRBJ1-2 TRBV6-5 few TRBD1 CASGRQQGIYGYTF TGTGCCAGCGGACGGCAACAGGGGATCTATGGCTACACCTTC
TRBJ1-4 TRBV29-1 many NA CSVEGALLTNEKLFF TGCAGCGTTGAGGGGGCTCTACTAACTAATGAAAAACTGTTTTTT
TRBJ2-7 TRBV19 NA TRBD1 CASSPGGTGSYEQYF TGTGCCAGTAGCCCCGGAGGGACAGGGTCCTACGAGCAGTACTTC
TRBJ2-4 TRBV12-5 few NA CASGLVLEEIAKNIQYF TGTGCTAGTGGTTTGGTACTAGAGGAGATAGCCAAAAACATTCAGTACTTC
TRBJ2-3 TRBV7-6 many NA CASSLGATGADTQYF TGTGCCAGCAGCTTAGGCGCGACTGGGGCAGATACGCAGTATTTT
TRBJ2-6 TRBV12-3/TRBV12-4 NA NA CASSLGARVANVLTF TGTGCCAGCAGTTTAGGGGCACGGGTGGCCAACGTCCTGACTTTC
TRBJ1-1 TRBV6-2/TRBV6-3 NA NA CASRRVTGIDEAFF TGTGCCAGCAGACGCGTCACAGGGATCGATGAAGCTTTCTTT
TRBJ1-2 TRBV27 NA NA CASSLSAGSSYGYTF TGTGCCAGCAGTTTGTCGGCAGGATCGTCCTATGGCTACACCTTC
TRBJ2-7 TRBV6-5 many TRBD1 CASSYSRTGGNEQYF TGTGCCAGCAGTTATTCCCGGACAGGGGGAAACGAGCAGTACTTC
TRBJ1-5 TRBV12-3/TRBV12-4 many NA CASSEHQGVGNQPQHF TGTGCCAGCAGTGAACATCAAGGGGTTGGCAATCAGCCCCAGCATTTT
TRBJ2-3 TRBV27 many NA CASSLSSTDTQYF TGTGCCAGCAGTTTGTCCAGCACAGATACGCAGTATTTT
TRBJ2-7 TRBV11-2 NA NA CASSLVRVRAYEQYF TGTGCCAGCAGCTTAGTTAGGGTTCGGGCCTACGAGCAGTACTTC
TRBJ1-4 TRBV5-1 NA NA CASSSTGLNEKLFF TGCGCCAGCAGCTCGACAGGCTTAAATGAAAAACTGTTTTTT
TRBJ2-7 TRBV18 NA NA CASSPPTDAYEQYF TGTGCCAGCTCACCGCCGACAGACGCCTACGAGCAGTACTTC
TRBJ2-5 TRBV12-3/TRBV12-4 NA TRBD1 CASSLSAGGEETQYF TGTGCCAGCAGTTTATCGGCAGGGGGAGAAGAGACCCAGTACTTC
TRBJ2-7 TRBV12-5 NA NA CASGARNYEQYF TGTGCTAGTGGCGCACGGAACTACGAGCAGTACTTC
TRBJ2-3 TRBV27 NA NA CAGSSGQSTDTQYF TGTGCCGGCAGTTCAGGACAGAGCACAGATACGCAGTATTTT
TRBJ1-2 TRBV12-3/TRBV12-4 NA NA CASSLLGIDYGYTF TGTGCCAGCAGTTTATTGGGGATCGATTATGGCTACACCTTC
TRBJ2-4 TRBV10-3 many NA CAISESRGRVGPNIQYF TGTGCCATCAGTGAGTCGAGAGGCAGGGTTGGTCCAAACATTCAGTACTTC
TRBJ2-7 TRBV7-2 many NA CASEPGWSYEQYF TGTGCCAGCGAGCCCGGCTGGTCCTACGAGCAGTACTTC
TRBJ2-1 TRBV10-3 many NA CAIRPRGLGLYNEQFF TGTGCCATCAGGCCCCGGGGCCTGGGACTCTACAATGAGCAGTTCTTC
TRBJ2-7 TRBV20-1 NA TRBD2 CSAPTGLAPYEQYF TGCAGTGCACCCACGGGACTAGCTCCGTACGAGCAGTACTTC
TRBJ2-7 TRBV29-1 NA NA CSVEVATTSSYEQYF TGCAGCGTTGAAGTGGCAACAACCAGCTCCTACGAGCAGTACTTC
TRBJ2-7 TRBV15 NA NA CATSRAAQAYEQYF TGTGCCACCAGCAGAGCAGCCCAGGCCTACGAGCAGTACTTC
TRBJ2-1 TRBV21-1 many NA CASSLTGRTYNEQFF TGTGCCAGCAGCCTGACAGGGAGGACCTACAATGAGCAGTTCTTC
TRBJ2-7 TRBV4-1 many NA CASSQEDTLSYEQYF TGCGCCAGCAGCCAAGAGGACACCCTATCCTACGAGCAGTACTTC
TRBJ1-5 TRBV20-1 many TRBD1 CSAYDRANQPQHF TGCAGTGCTTACGACAGGGCAAATCAGCCCCAGCATTTT
TRBJ1-5 TRBV4-3 NA NA CASSQDVAGRNQPQHF TGCGCCAGCAGCCAAGATGTGGCGGGGAGAAATCAACCCCAGCATTTT
TRBJ1-1 TRBV5-1 NA NA CASSSTGQRNTEAFF TGCGCCAGCAGCTCGACCGGACAGCGTAACACTGAAGCTTTCTTT
TRBJ1-5 TRBV30 NA NA CAWSGQGNQPQHF TGTGCCTGGAGTGGACAGGGCAATCAGCCCCAGCATTTT
TRBJ2-1 TRBV6-6 many TRBD2 CASSYYKTTSASYNEQFF TGTGCCAGCAGTTACTATAAGACCACTAGCGCTTCCTACAATGAGCAGTTCTTC
TRBJ2-3 TRBV6-5 few TRBD1 CASSYMTGGEPPTDTQYF TGTGCCAGCAGTTACATGACAGGGGGCGAACCTCCCACAGATACGCAGTATTTT
TRBJ2-7 TRBV4-1 many NA CASSQDYNEQYF TGCGCCAGCAGCCAAGATTATAACGAGCAGTACTTC
TRBJ2-5 TRBV5-1 NA TRBD2 CASSFGLAGVETQYF TGCGCCAGCAGCTTCGGACTAGCGGGGGTTGAGACCCAGTACTTC
TRBJ2-5 TRBV6-1 few TRBD1 CASSRPDREETQYF TGTGCCAGCAGCCGACCGGACAGGGAAGAGACCCAGTACTTC
TRBJ2-7 TRBV6-2/TRBV6-3 many NA CASSTTGPYEQYF TGTGCCAGCTCTACCACCGGGCCTTACGAGCAGTACTTC
TRBJ1-3 TRBV27 many TRBD1 CASSPNRGALGNTIYF TGTGCCAGCAGTCCCAACAGGGGAGCTTTGGGAAACACCATATATTTT
TRBJ2-7 TRBV5-5 NA TRBD1 CASSKGTGSSYEQYF TGTGCCAGCAGCAAGGGGACAGGGAGCTCCTACGAGCAGTACTTC
TRBJ2-7 TRBV12-3/TRBV12-4 many NA CASSFWRQGSYEQYF TGTGCCAGCAGTTTTTGGAGGCAGGGTAGCTACGAGCAGTACTTC
TRBJ1-1 TRBV7-2 NA NA CASSPDPLSNTEAFF TGTGCCAGCAGTCCTGACCCTCTCAGCAACACTGAAGCTTTCTTT
TRBJ2-3 TRBV2 NA NA CASSDQFTDTQYF TGTGCCAGCAGTGATCAATTCACAGATACGCAGTATTTT
TRBJ1-1 TRBV28 many TRBD1 CASRDRGLSEAFF TGTGCCAGCCGGGACAGGGGGCTCTCTGAAGCTTTCTTT
TRBJ2-5 TRBV6-6 few NA CAETRSAQETQYF TGTGCAGAGACTAGGTCGGCCCAAGAGACCCAGTACTTC
TRBJ2-7 TRBV29-1 many NA CSVMARFAQEQYF TGCAGCGTTATGGCCCGATTTGCTCAAGAGCAGTACTTC
TRBJ1-6 TRBV4-2 many NA CASSQSRGSPLHF TGTGCCAGCAGCCAAAGCAGAGGGTCACCCCTCCACTTT
TRBJ1-4 TRBV6-6 few TRBD1 CASKQPGQPNEKLFF TGTGCCAGCAAGCAACCGGGACAGCCTAATGAAAAACTGTTTTTT
TRBJ1-1 TRBV4-1 few TRBD1 CASSQLQGRGRVMNTEAFF TGCGCCAGCAGCCAACTCCAGGGCAGGGGGCGGGTGATGAACACTGAAGCTTTCTTT
TRBJ1-5 TRBV18 NA NA CASSPPGGGQPQHF TGTGCCAGCTCACCACCGGGGGGAGGCCAGCCCCAGCATTTT
TRBJ2-7 TRBV20-1 many NA CSARDTYEQYF TGCAGTGCACGGGACACCTACGAGCAGTACTTC